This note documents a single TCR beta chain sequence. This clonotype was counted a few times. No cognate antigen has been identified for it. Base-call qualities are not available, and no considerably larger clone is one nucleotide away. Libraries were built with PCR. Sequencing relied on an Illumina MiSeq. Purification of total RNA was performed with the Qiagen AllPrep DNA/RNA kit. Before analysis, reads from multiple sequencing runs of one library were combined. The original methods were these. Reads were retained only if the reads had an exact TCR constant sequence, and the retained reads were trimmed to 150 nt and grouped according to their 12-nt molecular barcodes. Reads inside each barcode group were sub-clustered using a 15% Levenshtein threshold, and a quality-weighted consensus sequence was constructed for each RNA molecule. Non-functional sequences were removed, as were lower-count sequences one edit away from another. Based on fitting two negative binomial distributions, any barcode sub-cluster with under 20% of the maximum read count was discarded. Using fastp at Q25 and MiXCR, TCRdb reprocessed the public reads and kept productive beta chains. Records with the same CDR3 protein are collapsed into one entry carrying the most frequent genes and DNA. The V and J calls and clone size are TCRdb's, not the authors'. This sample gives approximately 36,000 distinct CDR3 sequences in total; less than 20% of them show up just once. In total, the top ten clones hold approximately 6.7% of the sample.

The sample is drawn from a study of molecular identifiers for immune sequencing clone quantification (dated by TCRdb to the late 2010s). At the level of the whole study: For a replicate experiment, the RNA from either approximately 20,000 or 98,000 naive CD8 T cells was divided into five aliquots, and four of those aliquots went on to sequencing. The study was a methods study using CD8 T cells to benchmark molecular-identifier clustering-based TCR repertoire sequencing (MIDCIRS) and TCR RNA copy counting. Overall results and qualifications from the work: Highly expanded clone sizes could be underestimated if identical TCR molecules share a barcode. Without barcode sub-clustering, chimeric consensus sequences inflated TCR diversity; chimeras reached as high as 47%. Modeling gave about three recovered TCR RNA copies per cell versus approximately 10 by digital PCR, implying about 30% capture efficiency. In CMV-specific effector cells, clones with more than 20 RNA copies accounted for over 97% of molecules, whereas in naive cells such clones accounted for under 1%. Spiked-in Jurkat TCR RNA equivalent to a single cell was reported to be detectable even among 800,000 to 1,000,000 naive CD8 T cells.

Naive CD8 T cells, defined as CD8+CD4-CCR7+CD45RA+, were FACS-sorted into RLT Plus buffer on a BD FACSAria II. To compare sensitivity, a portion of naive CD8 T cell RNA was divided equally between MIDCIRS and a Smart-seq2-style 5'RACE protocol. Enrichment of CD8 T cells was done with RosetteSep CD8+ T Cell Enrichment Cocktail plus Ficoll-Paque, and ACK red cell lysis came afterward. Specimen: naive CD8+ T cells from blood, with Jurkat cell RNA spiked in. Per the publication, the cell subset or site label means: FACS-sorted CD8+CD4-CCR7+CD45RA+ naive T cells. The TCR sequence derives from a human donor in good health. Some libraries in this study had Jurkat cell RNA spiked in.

The base sequence is TGCGCCAGCAGCCAAGGGGAGCGCGAGCAGTACTTC. It is translated as CASSQGEREQYF. This receptor chain uses TRBV4-3 and TRBJ2-7; matching of 5 bases hints at TRBD2 as the D gene. The germline V gene encodes CDR1 LGHNA and CDR2 YSLEER. From the cysteine up to the phenylalanine, the CDR3 has a length of 12 residues. Here the CDR3 DNA is all that survives: 36 bases in frame from base 1. The V and J ends are trimmed by 1 base and 6 bases, leaving 7 bases between them.